One and the same sample provided the 3 T cell receptor beta chains below, sequenced in a study of memory CD4+ T cells and cytomegalovirus serostatus. Single viable CD3+CD4+CD8-CD45RO+ cells were sorted as the memory CD4+ T cells. Assay used: immunoSEQ multiplex PCR; TCRdb lists only in-frame clones, some missing. The sample lists roughly 67,000 clones; approximately 80% were seen once. The sequenced sample consisted of memory CD4+ T cells from blood. The source of these receptors is an adult in good health and CMV-seropositive.

The chain recombines TRBV7-2 with TRBJ2-3; 8 positions match TRBD2. The CDR3 totals 14 residues. The germline CDR1 and CDR2 sequences are SGHTA and FQGNSA. The J segment lost 7 bases and the V segment lost 5 bases, leaving 8 bases of the junction unmatched. The CDR3 DNA reads as TGTGCCAGCAGCCAGACTAGCGCGGTAAATACGCAGTATTTT. It encodes CASSQTSAVNTQYF. The complete variable domain, with remaining parts taken from reference TRBV7-2 and TRBJ2-3, reads GAGVSQSPSNKVTEKGKDVELRCDPISGHTALYWYRQSLGQGLEFLIYFQGNSAPDKSGLPSDRFSAERTGGSVSTLTIQRTQQEDSAVYLCASSQTSAVNTQYFGPGTRLTVL.

J is TRBJ2-7 and V is TRBV2, with 7 bases that match TRBD1. The CDR3 extends over 14 amino acids. V was clipped by 2 bases and J by 3 bases; unmatched bases: 4. CDR1 and CDR2 (germline): SNHLY, FYNNEI. DNA for the CDR3: TGTGCCAGCAGTGAAAGGTGGGACAGCTACGAGCAGTACTTC. Protein sequence: CASSERWDSYEQYF. Full variable domain (remainder filled in from reference TRBV2 and TRBJ2-7): EPEVTQTPSHQVTQMGQEVILRCVPISNHLYFYWYRQILGQKVEFLVSFYNNEISEKSEIFDDQFSVERPDGSNFTLKIRSTKLEDSAMYFCASSERWDSYEQYFGPGTRLTVT.

The chain carries TRBV5-6 and TRBJ1-2, with D perhaps TRBD1 (6 bases). The germline V gene encodes CDR1 SGHDT and CDR2 YYEEEE. The V end lost 8 bases, the J end lost 4 bases, and 21 bases lay between the germline ends. This CDR3 spans 15 amino acids. DNA for the CDR3: TGTGCCAGTAGACGAGGGGGAGGGAAACTCTATGGCTACACCTTC. It codes for CASRRGGGKLYGYTF. Full variable domain (outside the CDR3, taken from reference TRBV5-6 and TRBJ1-2): DAGVTQSPTHLIKTRGQQVTLRCSPKSGHDTVSWYQQALGQGPQFIFQYYEEEERQRGNFPDRFSGHQFPNYSSELNVNALLLGDSALYLCASRRGGGKLYGYTFGSGTRLTVV.